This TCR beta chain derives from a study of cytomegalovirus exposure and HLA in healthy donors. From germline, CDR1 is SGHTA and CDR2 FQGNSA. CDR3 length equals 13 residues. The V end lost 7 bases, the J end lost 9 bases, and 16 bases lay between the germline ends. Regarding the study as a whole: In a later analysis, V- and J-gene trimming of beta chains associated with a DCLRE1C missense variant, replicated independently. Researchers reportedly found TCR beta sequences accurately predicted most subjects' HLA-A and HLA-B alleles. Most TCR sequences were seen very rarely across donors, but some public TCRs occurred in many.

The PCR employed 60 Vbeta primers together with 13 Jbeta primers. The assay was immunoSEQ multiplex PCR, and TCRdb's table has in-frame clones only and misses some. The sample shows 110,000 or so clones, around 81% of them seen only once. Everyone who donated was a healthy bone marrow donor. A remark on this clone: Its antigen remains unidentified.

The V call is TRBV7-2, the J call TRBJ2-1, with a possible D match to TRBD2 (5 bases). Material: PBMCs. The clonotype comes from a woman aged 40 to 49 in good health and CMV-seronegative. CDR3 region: CASTQTAGSEQFF. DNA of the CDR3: TGTGCCAGCACCCAAACCGCGGGCAGTGAGCAGTTCTTC.